The 31 T cell receptor beta chains below all came from one sample that was sequenced in a study of blood T cell repertoires in COVID-19. The method was immunoSEQ multiplex PCR; TCRdb's version includes in-frame clones alone and lacks a portion of them. The data contain roughly 700,000 clones, over 80% of them seen just once; the ten biggest clones take up 0.2% to 0.3%. The material sequenced was peripheral blood. These receptors came from a woman aged 18-35 years with acute or convalescent COVID-19.

The CDR3 here is CATEAGPANYGYTF. The CDR3 DNA sequence: TGTGCCACCGAAGCAGGGCCCGCTAACTATGGCTACACCTTC. The J gene is TRBJ1-2, the V gene TRBV24-1; a weak D match, TRBD1 (5 bases). In germline, CDR1 is KGHDR, CDR2 SFDVKD. The CDR3 length is 14 residues. V shed 9 bases and J shed 0 bases, with 13 bases lying between them.

The V gene is TRBV10-1, the J gene TRBJ1-1, with 7 bases that match TRBD1. The CDR3 spans 16 residues. Germline CDR1 reads WNHNN; CDR2 reads SYGVQD (reference sequence). The V gene end was trimmed by 7 bases and the J gene end by 0 bases; junction bases not matched to a gene: 11. CDR3 DNA: TGCGCCAGCAAAATGACAGGGATGGGCGTGAACACTGAAGCTTTCTTT. Its protein is CASKMTGMGVNTEAFF.

Only a few counts were recorded for this clone. J is TRBJ2-7 and V is TRBV27; D uncertain. The CDR3 runs 15 residues. The germline V and J ends were trimmed by 1 base and 5 bases, with 15 bases remaining between them. CDR1 and CDR2 from the germline V gene are MNHEY and SMNVEV (reference sequence). This chain's CDR3 is CASSLLSENQDEQYF. The DNA of the CDR3 is TGTGCCAGCAGTTTATTGTCGGAAAATCAGGACGAGCAGTACTTC.

The CDR3 loop is CASSVEGGMNTEAFF. The CDR3 DNA is TGTGCCAGCAGCGTAGAAGGAGGGATGAACACTGAAGCTTTCTTT. This chain connects TRBV9 to TRBJ1-1; D not resolved. There are 15 residues in the CDR3. Germline V gene sequence: CDR1 SGDLS, CDR2 YYNGEE. Trimming stripped 0 bases from V and 0 bases from J, with 9 bases between.

The chain carries TRBV5-1 and TRBJ2-5, with 10 bases fitting TRBD2. The V and J ends lost 2 bases and 8 bases, in that order; junction bases with no gene match: 6. The germline CDR1 and CDR2 sequences are SGHRS and YFSETQ. CDR3 length: 14 residues. DNA for the CDR3: TGCGCCAGCAGCTTTAAGCCTAGCGGGGGAACCCAGTACTTC. This translates into CASSFKPSGGTQYF.

The chain uses TRBV7-6 and TRBJ2-2; D may be TRBD1 (5 bases). This CDR3 has 13 amino acids. The germline CDR1 and CDR2 sequences are SGHVS and FNYEAQ. Trimming took off 5 bases at V and 8 bases at J, with 12 bases between the two ends. The CDR3 sequence: CASSRGHPGELFF. CDR3 coding DNA: TGTGCCAGCAGCCGCGGACATCCTGGGGAGCTGTTTTTT.

J is TRBJ1-2 and V is TRBV12-3 or TRBV12-4, with 8 bases fitting TRBD1. With V trimmed by 6 bases and J by 2 bases, 2 bases remained unmatched. This CDR3 contains 13 residues. This chain's CDR3 is CASSDRGNYGYTF. The CDR3 DNA follows: TGTGCCAGCAGCGACAGGGGAAACTATGGCTACACCTTC.

This rearrangement joins TRBV7-3 to TRBJ1-6, with a weak D call TRBD1 (6 bases). There are 15 residues in the CDR3. Looked up from germline, CDR1 is SGHTA and CDR2 is FQGTGA. V was trimmed by 2 bases and J by 4 bases, leaving 9 bases between them. CDR3 sequence: CASSLSGVYNSPLHF. The DNA for the CDR3 is TGTGCCAGCAGCTTATCAGGGGTTTATAATTCACCCCTCCACTTT.

CDR3 residues: CSVEDQLAGDEQFF. In DNA form, the CDR3 reads TGCAGCGTTGAAGACCAACTAGCGGGGGATGAGCAGTTCTTC. This chain links TRBV29-1 with TRBJ2-1; 11 bases agree with TRBD2. V lost 0 bases to trimming and J lost 8 bases; unmatched junction nucleotides: 3. Germline CDR1 is SQVTM and CDR2 is ANQGSEA. The CDR3 loop spans 14 amino acids.

The gene calls are TRBV30 and TRBJ2-2; perhaps TRBD1 as D (6 bases). Germline V gene lookup returns CDR1 GTSNPN and CDR2 SVGIG (reference sequence). The V gene lost 0 bases and the J gene lost 1 base, with 12 bases spanning the gap. This CDR3 is 16 amino acids long. CDR3 DNA sequence: TGTGCCTGGAGTGTACCGGTACAGGGGAACACCGGGGAGCTGTTTTTT. Translating it yields CAWSVPVQGNTGELFF.

This chain joins TRBV5-6 and TRBJ1-3; D is possibly TRBD1 (5 bases). The length of the CDR3 is 16 residues. Looked up from germline, CDR1 is SGHDT and CDR2 is YYEEEE. Deletions cut 0 bases from V and 10 bases from J, with 20 bases between. The CDR3 nucleotides read TGTGCCAGCAGCTTGGTGTCGGGGACCCCGGGGGGAACCATATATTTT. This gives the protein CASSLVSGTPGGTIYF.

This clone was picked up a small number of times. The rearrangement links TRBV9 to TRBJ1-1; D call uncertain. This CDR3 has 14 residues. V was shortened by 3 bases and J by 4 bases, with 13 bases between the two germline ends. Germline CDR1 SGDLS, CDR2 YYNGEE. The CDR3 nucleotides are TGTGCCAGCAGCGCGAGACCGGAGGGCACTGAAGCTTTCTTT. Amino acid sequence: CASSARPEGTEAFF.

The V call is TRBV9, the J call TRBJ1-1; D may be TRBD1 (6 bases). V lost 4 bases to trimming and J lost 2 bases, with 18 bases between them. The CDR3 is 16 residues long. Germline V gene sequence: CDR1 SGDLS, CDR2 YYNGEE. The CDR3 loop reads CASSPSRDMGNTEAFF. In nucleotides, the CDR3 is TGTGCCAGCAGCCCTTCAAGGGACATGGGAAACACTGAAGCTTTCTTT. The variable domain in full, completed from reference TRBV9 and TRBJ1-1, reads DSGVTQTPKHLITATGQRVTLRCSPRSGDLSVYWYQQSLDQGLQFLIQYYNGEERAKGNILERFSAQQFPDLHSELNLSSLELGDSALYFCASSPSRDMGNTEAFFGQGTRLTVV.

This clone was recorded only once. CDR3 region: CASSLAGGLHEQYF. CDR3 sequence (DNA): TGCGCCAGCAGCTTGGCGGGGGGTCTCCACGAGCAGTACTTC. The genes are TRBV5-1 and TRBJ2-7, with 7 bases identical to TRBD2. This CDR3 has 14 amino acids. From germline, CDR1 is SGHRS and CDR2 YFSETQ. Trimming removed 0 bases from V and 5 bases from J; junction bases left unmatched: 5.

The chain couples TRBV6-6 to TRBJ1-2; D remains ambiguous. This CDR3 spans 14 amino acids. Germline V lookup: CDR1 MNHNY, CDR2 SVGAGI (reference sequence). Trimming pared 0 bases from V and 4 bases from J, leaving 9 bases between. The CDR3 DNA follows: TGTGCCAGCAGTTACTCCGACGGAGGCTATGGCTACACCTTC. Protein product: CASSYSDGGYGYTF.

The chain joins TRBV2 to TRBJ1-2; D unclear. Trimming stripped 0 bases from V and 4 bases from J, with 15 bases between. Germline V lookup: CDR1 SNHLY, CDR2 FYNNEI. The length of the CDR3 is 16 residues. CDR3 in DNA: TGTGCCAGCAGTGAAGCGATTATCGGGGTGATCTATGGCTACACCTTC. Translated, it gives CASSEAIIGVIYGYTF.

The chain uses TRBV4-1 and TRBJ1-2, with D perhaps TRBD1 (6 bases). Germline V gene lookup returns CDR1 MGHRA and CDR2 YSYEKL. The CDR3 consists of 17 residues. V lost 3 bases and J 4 bases, leaving 21 bases between the germline ends. CDR3 sequence: CASSQGTLELLGYGYTF. CDR3 sequence (DNA): TGCGCCAGCAGCCAGGGGACACTGGAACTACTAGGCTATGGCTACACCTTC.

Concerning this clone itself: Other DNA sequences from this sample encode an identical CDR3 as well. This chain connects TRBV19 to TRBJ1-2; the match to TRBD1 covers 8 bases. This CDR3 region has 12 residues. After removal of 5 bases from V and 5 bases from J, the junction contained 1 base not matched to a gene. Germline V gene sequence: CDR1 LNHDA, CDR2 SQIVND (reference sequence). CDR3 amino acids: CASSRTGYGYTF. For the CDR3, the DNA is TGTGCCAGTAGTCGGACAGGGTATGGCTACACCTTC.

The genes are TRBV5-1 and TRBJ1-2; D gene unclear. The CDR3 is 13 amino acids. The V end was cut by 6 bases, the J end by 8 bases, with 17 bases between. In germline, CDR1 is SGHRS, CDR2 YFSETQ. CDR3 amino acids: CASTTGMREGYTF. Written as DNA, the CDR3 is TGCGCCAGCACCACCGGGATGCGGGAGGGCTACACCTTC.

In its sample, this clone was seen a few times. This rearrangement joins TRBV4-1 to TRBJ1-5; D is uncertain. The V end was cut by 0 bases, the J end by 3 bases, with 12 bases between. This CDR3 is built from 16 residues. CDR1 and CDR2 (germline): MGHRA, YSYEKL. The CDR3 DNA follows: TGCGCCAGCAGCCAAGATTCCCCCAGTTCCAATCAGCCCCAGCATTTT. Its translation: CASSQDSPSSNQPQHF.

This chain links TRBV5-8 with TRBJ2-1; D not certain. Trimming pared 2 bases from V and 8 bases from J, leaving 11 bases between. CDR1 is SGHTS, CDR2 YDEGEE, per germline. There are 13 residues in the CDR3. The CDR3 is CASSFQVLDEQFF. The CDR3 bases are TGTGCCAGCAGCTTTCAGGTTTTGGATGAGCAGTTCTTC. The variable domain in full, with the rest retrieved from reference TRBV5-8 and TRBJ2-1, is EAGVTQSPTHLIKTRGQQATLRCSPISGHTSVYWYQQALGLGLQFLLWYDEGEERNRGNFPPRFSGRQFPNYSSELNVNALELEDSALYLCASSFQVLDEQFFGPGTRLTVL.

This clone was detected once. The rearrangement uses TRBV12-5 and TRBJ2-7; tentatively, D is TRBD1 (6 bases). The CDR3 length is 13 residues. Germline values: CDR1 LGHNT, CDR2 FRNRAP. Between the trimmed V and J ends, which lost 7 bases and 2 bases, there was a span of 12 bases. The CDR3 is CASARGNTYEQYF. CDR3 coding DNA: TGTGCTAGTGCAAGGGGGAATACCTACGAGCAGTACTTC.

Only one count was recorded for this clone. The chain recombines TRBV12-3 or TRBV12-4 with TRBJ1-2, with a tentative D call TRBD1 (5 bases). V was clipped by 4 bases and J by 5 bases, with 8 bases between them. CDR3 length equals 12 residues. As DNA, the CDR3 is TGTGCCAGCAGTTATAAGGGGTATGGCTACACCTTC. As protein: CASSYKGYGYTF.

Of note for this clone: Other DNA sequences from this sample encode an identical CDR3 as well. This chain links TRBV5-1 with TRBJ1-3; weak D call: TRBD1 (6 bases). Germline CDR1 is SGHRS and CDR2 is YFSETQ. V lost 4 bases, J lost 4 bases, and 12 bases lay in between. The CDR3 has 14 residues. The CDR3 region has the DNA TGCGCCAGCAGCCTTACAGGGTCGGGAAACACCATATATTTT. It translates to CASSLTGSGNTIYF.

This clone was recorded once. The chain combines TRBV4-3 with TRBJ2-7; 7 bases fit TRBD2. The CDR3 is made up of 16 amino acids. Trimming cost V 0 bases and J 2 bases; bases outside gene matches: 7. Germline CDR1 reads LGHNA; CDR2 reads YSLEER. The CDR3 loop reads CASSQDWRGSTYEQYF. Here the CDR3 DNA reads TGCGCCAGCAGCCAAGATTGGCGGGGGAGCACCTACGAGCAGTACTTC.

This clone was counted once. V and J are TRBV18 and TRBJ2-3; 8 bases are a match to TRBD1. CDR1 is KGHSH and CDR2 is LQKENI in the germline V gene. The junction had 7 bases not matched to a gene; V was cut back by 5 bases and J by 3 bases. This CDR3 is built from 15 residues. The CDR3 nucleotides are TGTGCCAGCTCAAAGACAGGGGTCGGTACAGATACGCAGTATTTT. Its translation is CASSKTGVGTDTQYF. Looking up the rest from reference TRBV18 and TRBJ2-3 gives the full variable domain: NAGVMQNPRHLVRRRGQEARLRCSPMKGHSHVYWYRQLPEEGLKFMVYLQKENIIDESGMPKERFSAEFPKEGPSILRIQQVVRGDSAAYFCASSKTGVGTDTQYFGPGTRLTVL.

Concerning this clone: Additional DNA sequences in this sample encode the identical CDR3. The CDR3 coding sequence is TGTGCCAGCAGTTATGGGGCCTCTGGAAACACCATATATTTT. Protein sequence: CASSYGASGNTIYF. The chain is built from TRBV6-5 and TRBJ1-3; possible D gene TRBD1, 5 bases. Deletions cut 3 bases from V and 0 bases from J, with 6 bases between. CDR1 MNHEY and CDR2 SVGAGI come from the germline V gene. The CDR3 sequence is 14 residues long.

The V gene is TRBV29-1, the J gene TRBJ2-5; D perhaps matches TRBD1 (5 bases). Germline V lookup: CDR1 SQVTM, CDR2 ANQGSEA. The V and J ends lost 3 bases and 1 base respectively, with 15 bases between them. The CDR3 sequence is 15 residues long. DNA of the CDR3: TGCAGCGTTGAGGGGCAGTTGATCCCCCAAGAGACCCAGTACTTC. It specifies CSVEGQLIPQETQYF.

The chain couples TRBV7-9 to TRBJ2-7; 7 bases map to TRBD2. The germline V gene encodes CDR1 SEHNR and CDR2 FQNEAQ (reference sequence). The CDR3 totals 14 residues. J was trimmed by 3 bases and V by 1 base; bases with no gene match: 3. Here the CDR3 DNA reads TGTGCCAGCAGCTTAGGGGAGGGAAGCTACGAGCAGTACTTC. Translation gives CASSLGEGSYEQYF.

This sequence joins TRBV4-1 and TRBJ1-5, with 7 nucleotides matching TRBD1. Trimming took 0 bases from V and 3 from J; bases not matched to a gene: 11. The CDR3 has 18 residues. CDR1 and CDR2 (germline): MGHRA, YSYEKL. The CDR3 DNA follows: TGCGCCAGCAGCCAAGACACAGGGGCCCGGAGACTCAATCAGCCCCAGCATTTT. Translation gives CASSQDTGARRLNQPQHF.

This clone occurred once. The chain uses TRBV2 and TRBJ2-7; possibly TRBD1 for D (5 bases). V gave up 8 bases and J gave up 0 bases, with 14 bases separating them. Germline CDR1 reads SNHLY; CDR2 reads FYNNEI. CDR3 length: 14 amino acids. In nucleotides, the CDR3 is TGTGCCAGCCTTCCGAGACAGAGCTCCTACGAGCAGTACTTC. It specifies CASLPRQSSYEQYF.